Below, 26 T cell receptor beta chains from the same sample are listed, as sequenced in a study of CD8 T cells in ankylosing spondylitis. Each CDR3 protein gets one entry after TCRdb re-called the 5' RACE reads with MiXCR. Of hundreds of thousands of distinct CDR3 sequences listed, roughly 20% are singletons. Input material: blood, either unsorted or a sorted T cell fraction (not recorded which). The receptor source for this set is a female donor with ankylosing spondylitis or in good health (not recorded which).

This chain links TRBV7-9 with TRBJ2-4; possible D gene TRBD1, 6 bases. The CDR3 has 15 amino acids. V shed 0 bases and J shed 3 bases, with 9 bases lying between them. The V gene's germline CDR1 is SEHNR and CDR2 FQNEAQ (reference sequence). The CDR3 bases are TGTGCCAGCAGCTTAGCGCCCAGGGGCAAAAACATTCAGTACTTC. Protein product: CASSLAPRGKNIQYF.

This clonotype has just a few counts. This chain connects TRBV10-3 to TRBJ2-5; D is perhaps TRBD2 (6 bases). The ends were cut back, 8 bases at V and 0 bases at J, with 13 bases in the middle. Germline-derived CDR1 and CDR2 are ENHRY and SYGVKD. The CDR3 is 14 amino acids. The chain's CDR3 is CAIGVAAYQETQYF. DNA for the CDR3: TGTGCCATCGGGGTAGCGGCCTACCAAGAGACCCAGTACTTC.

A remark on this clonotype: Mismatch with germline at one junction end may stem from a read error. Written as DNA, the CDR3 is TGTGCCAGCACCCCGGATAGTCTAGCGAGGGCCAATCAGCAGTTCTTC. Translating gives CASTPDSLARANQQFF. V and J are TRBV12-3 or TRBV12-4 and TRBJ2-1; D possibly corresponds to TRBD2 (6 bases). The CDR3 sequence is 16 residues long.

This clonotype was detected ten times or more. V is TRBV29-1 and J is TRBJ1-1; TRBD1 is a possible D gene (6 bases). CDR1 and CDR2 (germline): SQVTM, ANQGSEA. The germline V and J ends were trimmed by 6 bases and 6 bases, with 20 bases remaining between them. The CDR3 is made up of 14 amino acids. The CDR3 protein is CSVNIEGVWSEAFF. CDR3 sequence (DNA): TGCAGCGTGAATATAGAGGGGGTTTGGTCTGAAGCTTTCTTT.

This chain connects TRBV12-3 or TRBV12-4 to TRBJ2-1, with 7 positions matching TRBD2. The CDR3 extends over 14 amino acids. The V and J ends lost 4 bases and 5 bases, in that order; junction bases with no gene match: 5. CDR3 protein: CASSWEGLHNEQFF. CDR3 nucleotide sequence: TGTGCCAGCAGTTGGGAGGGGCTACACAATGAGCAGTTCTTC.

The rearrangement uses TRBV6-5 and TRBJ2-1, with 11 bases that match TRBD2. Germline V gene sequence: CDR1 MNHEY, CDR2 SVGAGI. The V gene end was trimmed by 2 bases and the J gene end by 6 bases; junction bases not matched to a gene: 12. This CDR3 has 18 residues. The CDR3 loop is CASSYTVIAGGRRNEQFF. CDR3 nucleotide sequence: TGTGCCAGCAGTTACACCGTAATAGCGGGAGGGCGTCGCAATGAGCAGTTCTTC.

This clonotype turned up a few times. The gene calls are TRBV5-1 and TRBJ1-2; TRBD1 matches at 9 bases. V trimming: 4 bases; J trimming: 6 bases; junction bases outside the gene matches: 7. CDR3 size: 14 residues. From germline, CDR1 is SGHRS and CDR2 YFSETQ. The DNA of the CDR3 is TGCGCCAGCAGCGCGTTGACAGGGGGAGATGGCTACACCTTC. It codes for CASSALTGGDGYTF.

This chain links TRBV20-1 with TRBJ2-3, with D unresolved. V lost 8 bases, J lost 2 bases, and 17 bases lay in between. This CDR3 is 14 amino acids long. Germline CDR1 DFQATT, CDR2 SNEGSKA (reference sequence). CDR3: CSWAKLFFTDTQYF. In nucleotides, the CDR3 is TGCAGTTGGGCCAAGTTATTTTTCACAGATACGCAGTATTTT.

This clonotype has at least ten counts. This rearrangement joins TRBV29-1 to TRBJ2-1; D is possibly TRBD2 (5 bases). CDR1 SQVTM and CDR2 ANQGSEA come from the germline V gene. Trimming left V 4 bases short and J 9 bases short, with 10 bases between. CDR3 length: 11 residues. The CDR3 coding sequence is TGCAGCGTTGTGGGCCGGGGTGAGCAGTTCTTC. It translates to CSVVGRGEQFF.

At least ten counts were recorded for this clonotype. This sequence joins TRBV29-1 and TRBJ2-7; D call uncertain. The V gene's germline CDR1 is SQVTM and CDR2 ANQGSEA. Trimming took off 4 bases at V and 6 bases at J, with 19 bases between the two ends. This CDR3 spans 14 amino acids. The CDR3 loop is CSVVEGQVRGEQYF. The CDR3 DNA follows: TGCAGCGTTGTTGAAGGGCAGGTTCGAGGCGAGCAGTACTTC.

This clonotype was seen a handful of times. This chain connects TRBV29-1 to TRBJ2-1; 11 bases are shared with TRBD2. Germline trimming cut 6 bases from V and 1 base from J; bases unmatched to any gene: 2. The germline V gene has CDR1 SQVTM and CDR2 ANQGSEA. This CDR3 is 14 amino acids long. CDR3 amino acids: CSVASGRSYNEQFF. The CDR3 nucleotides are TGCAGCGTAGCTAGCGGGAGGTCCTACAATGAGCAGTTCTTC.

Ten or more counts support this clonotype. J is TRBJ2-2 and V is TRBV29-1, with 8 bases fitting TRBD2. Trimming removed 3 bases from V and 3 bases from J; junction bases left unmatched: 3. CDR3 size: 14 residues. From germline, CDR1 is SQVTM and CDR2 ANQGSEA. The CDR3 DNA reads TGCAGCGTTGATGCGGGGGGACACACCGGGGAGCTGTTTTTT. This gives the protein CSVDAGGHTGELFF.

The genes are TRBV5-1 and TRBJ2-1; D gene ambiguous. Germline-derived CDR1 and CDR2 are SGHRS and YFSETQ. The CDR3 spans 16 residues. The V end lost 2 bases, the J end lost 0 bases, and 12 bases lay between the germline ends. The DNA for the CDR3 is TGCGCCAGCAGCTTTCAGTCGTTTAACTCCTACAATGAGCAGTTCTTC. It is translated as CASSFQSFNSYNEQFF.

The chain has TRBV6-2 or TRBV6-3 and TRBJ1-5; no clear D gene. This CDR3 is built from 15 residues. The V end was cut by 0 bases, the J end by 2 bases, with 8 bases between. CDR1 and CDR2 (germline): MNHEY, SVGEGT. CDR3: CASSYSGPGNQPQHF. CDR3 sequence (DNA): TGTGCCAGCAGTTACTCTGGCCCCGGCAATCAGCCCCAGCATTTT.

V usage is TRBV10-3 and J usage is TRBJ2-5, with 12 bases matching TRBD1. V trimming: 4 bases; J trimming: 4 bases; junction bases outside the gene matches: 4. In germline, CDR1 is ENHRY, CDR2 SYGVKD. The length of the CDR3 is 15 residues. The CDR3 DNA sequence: TGTGCCATCAGTGCGGGACAGGGGGCTGGAGAGACCCAGTACTTC. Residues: CAISAGQGAGETQYF.

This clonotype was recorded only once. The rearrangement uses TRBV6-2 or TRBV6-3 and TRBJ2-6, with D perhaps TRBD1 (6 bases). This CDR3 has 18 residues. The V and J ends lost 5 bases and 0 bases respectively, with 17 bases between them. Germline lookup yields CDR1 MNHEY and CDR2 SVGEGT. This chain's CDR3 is CASSAATGPYSGANVLTF. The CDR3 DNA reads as TGTGCCAGCAGTGCCGCGACAGGACCTTACTCTGGGGCCAACGTCCTGACTTTC.

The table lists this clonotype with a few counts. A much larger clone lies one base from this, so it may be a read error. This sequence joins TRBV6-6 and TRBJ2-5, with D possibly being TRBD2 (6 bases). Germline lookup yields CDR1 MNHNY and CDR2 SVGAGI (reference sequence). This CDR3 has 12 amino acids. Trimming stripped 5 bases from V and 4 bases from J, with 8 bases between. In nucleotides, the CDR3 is TGTGCCAGCAGTATGGGGGGAGAGACCCAGTACTTC. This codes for CASSMGGETQYF.

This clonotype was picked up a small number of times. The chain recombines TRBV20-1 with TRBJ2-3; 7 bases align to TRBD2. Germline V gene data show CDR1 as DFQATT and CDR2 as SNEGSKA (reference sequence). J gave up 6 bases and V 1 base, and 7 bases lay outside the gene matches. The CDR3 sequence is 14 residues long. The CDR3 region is CSARVIAGRDTQYF. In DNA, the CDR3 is TGCAGTGCTAGAGTTATAGCGGGCCGGGATACGCAGTATTTT.

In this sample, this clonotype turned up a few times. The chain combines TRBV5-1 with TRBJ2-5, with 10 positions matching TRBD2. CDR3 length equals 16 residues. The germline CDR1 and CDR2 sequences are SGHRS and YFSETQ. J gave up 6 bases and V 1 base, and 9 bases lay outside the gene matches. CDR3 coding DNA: TGCGCCAGCAGCTTGATGAGCGGGAGGGTCGAGAAGACCCAGTACTTC. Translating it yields CASSLMSGRVEKTQYF.

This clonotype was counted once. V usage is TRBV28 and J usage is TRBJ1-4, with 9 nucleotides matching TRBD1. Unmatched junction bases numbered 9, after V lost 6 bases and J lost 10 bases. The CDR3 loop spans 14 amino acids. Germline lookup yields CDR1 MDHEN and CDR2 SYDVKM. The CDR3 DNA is TGTGCCAGCAGAACCGACAGGGGGAGCGGAAAACTGTTTTTT. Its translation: CASRTDRGSGKLFF.

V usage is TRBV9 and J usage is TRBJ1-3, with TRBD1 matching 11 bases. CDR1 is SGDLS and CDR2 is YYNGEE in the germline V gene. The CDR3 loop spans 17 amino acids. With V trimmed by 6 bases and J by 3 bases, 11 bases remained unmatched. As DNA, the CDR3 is TGTGCCAGCACTGCCGGACAGGGGGCCCTATATGGAAACACCATATATTTT. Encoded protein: CASTAGQGALYGNTIYF.

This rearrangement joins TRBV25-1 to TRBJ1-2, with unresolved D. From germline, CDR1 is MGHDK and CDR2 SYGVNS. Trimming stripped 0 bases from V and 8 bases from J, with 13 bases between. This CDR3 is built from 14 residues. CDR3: CASSEYVGTGGYTF. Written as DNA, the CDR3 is TGTGCCAGCAGTGAATATGTGGGTACGGGGGGCTACACCTTC.

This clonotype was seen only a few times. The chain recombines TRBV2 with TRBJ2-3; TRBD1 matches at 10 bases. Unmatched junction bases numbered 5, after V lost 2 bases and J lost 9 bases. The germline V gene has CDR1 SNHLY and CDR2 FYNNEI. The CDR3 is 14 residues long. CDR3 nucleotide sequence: TGTGCCAGCAGTGAAAGGGTGACAGGGGGCACGCAGTATTTT. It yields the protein CASSERVTGGTQYF.

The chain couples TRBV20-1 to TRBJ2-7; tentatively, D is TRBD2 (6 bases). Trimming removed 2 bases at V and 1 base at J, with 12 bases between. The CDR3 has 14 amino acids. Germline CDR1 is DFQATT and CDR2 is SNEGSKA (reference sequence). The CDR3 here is CSARRRGGSYEQYF. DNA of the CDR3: TGCAGTGCTAGAAGGAGGGGAGGTTCCTACGAGCAGTACTTC.

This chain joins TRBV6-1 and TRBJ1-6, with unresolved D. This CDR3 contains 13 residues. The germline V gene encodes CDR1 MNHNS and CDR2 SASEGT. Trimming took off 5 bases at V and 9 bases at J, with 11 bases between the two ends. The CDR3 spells CASSRTKGSPLHF. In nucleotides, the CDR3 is TGTGCCAGCAGTCGGACGAAAGGTTCACCCCTCCACTTT.

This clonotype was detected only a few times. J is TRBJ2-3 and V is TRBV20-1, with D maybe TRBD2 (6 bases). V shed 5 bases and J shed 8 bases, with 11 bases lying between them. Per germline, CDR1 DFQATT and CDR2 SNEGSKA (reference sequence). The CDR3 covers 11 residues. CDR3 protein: CSALLGGTQYF. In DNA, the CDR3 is TGCAGTGCTCTCCTCGGGGGTACGCAGTATTTT.